This T cell receptor (beta chain) was profiled in a study of blood T cell repertoires in COVID-19. The method was immunoSEQ multiplex PCR; TCRdb's version includes in-frame clones alone and lacks a portion of them. The sample holds about 150,000 clones, approximately 86% seen once. Allocation to cohorts depended on clinical history reported by the participants. This sequence was found in a middle-aged woman who had been exposed to COVID-19. Sequencing input: PBMCs or T cells enriched from blood (not recorded which).

CDR3 DNA: TGTGCCAGCAGCGAGGGGACAGGGAGTGGAAGGCTCTACGAGCAGTACTTC. It translates to CASSEGTGSGRLYEQYF. J is TRBJ2-7 and V is TRBV5-4, with 9 positions matching TRBD1. The trim removed 4 bases at V and 3 bases at J, leaving 14 bases unmatched. The CDR3 contains 17 residues. CDR1 and CDR2 from the germline V gene are SGHNT and YYREEE (reference sequence).